Sequencing of this T cell receptor (beta chain) was carried out in a study of blood T cells in healthy people across ages. In the study overall: In model experiments, template switching was able to capture about one barcoded beta molecule for every two T cells that were present.

Germline CDR1 and CDR2: DFQATT and SNEGSKA (reference sequence). The CDR3 runs 17 residues. J lost 0 bases, V lost 5 bases, and 10 bases had no gene match. A J-beta primer mix and a sample-barcoded 5' primer were used in a second PCR of roughly 7 to 12 cycles. A template-switch adaptor with 12 random nucleotides tagged each cDNA molecule. A minimum of 2.5 million CDR3-containing paired-end reads was obtained for each sample. Each CDR3 protein gets one entry after TCRdb re-called the 5' RACE reads with MiXCR. The table has roughly 720,000 distinct CDR3 sequences, around half seen once. The donors, all healthy, were Caucasians living in Russia, aged roughly 6 to 100.

Sequences were obtained from blood. V usage is TRBV20-1 and J usage is TRBJ1-4, with 9 nucleotides matching TRBD1. The clonotype comes from a man older than 75 in good health. The CDR3 is CSAFYDRGGTTNEKLFF. Written as DNA, the CDR3 is TGCAGTGCTTTCTACGACAGGGGGGGCACAACTAATGAAAAACTGTTTTTT.